Here is one T cell receptor (beta chain) with its context. Its antigen remains undetermined. Base qualities are not provided; no much larger clone lies one nucleotide away. CDR1 and CDR2 are drawn from the germline V gene: MDHEN, SYDVKM. The CDR3, cysteine through phenylalanine, is 15 amino acids long. The sequence is cut down to CDR3 DNA, 45 bases in frame from base 1. Germline trimming amounts to 6 bases on V and 1 base on J, with 4 as the count of junction bases outside the gene matches. The record originates from a study of beta chain features in type 1 diabetes (dated 2018 in TCRdb). Describing the broader study: Mean age, gender distribution, total cell number and subset yield were not different between patients and healthy donors. Regulatory and stem cell-like memory subsets were obtained from only 8 patients and roughly 8 healthy donors, while naive and central memory subsets were obtained from all 30 or so donors. In the study, TCRB repertoires of sorted circulating CD4+ T cell subsets from recently diagnosed type 1 diabetes patients were compared with those of matched healthy donors. A total of 85 million to 140 million sorted cells were examined across all samples, and a strong correlation was observed between cell number per subset and RNA yield. Broader findings and caveats from the paper: Because small numbers of individuals were included in the HLA sub-analyses, any influence of HLA type on TCRB rearrangement was left unresolved. In all four CD4+ subsets, TCRB CDR3 length was moderately but significantly shorter in type 1 diabetes patients. PCR might favor shorter templates, but patient and control samples were amplified and corrected together, so any skew would affect both groups equally. Because cDNA was sequenced instead of genomic DNA, activated cells with high expression could be over-represented, although the groups did not differ in activation or CD3 levels. Naive, central memory and regulatory TCRB repertoires appeared to be more alike among patients than among healthy donors. At VDJ recombination sites, type 1 diabetes patients had fewer insertions and more deleted nucleotides, which implies abnormalities in thymic rearrangement.

The entire amount of isolated RNA was reverse transcribed using the High Capacity cDNA Reverse Transcription Kit, so the sequenced TCRB transcripts were expressed ones. Deep immunoSEQ sequencing was applied to naive, central memory and regulatory T cell samples, giving an average of about 3.57 million total reads per sample. After sorted cells were lysed in RLT buffer, RNA was extracted with DNase-treated RNeasy Micro or Mini kits, with the choice depending on cell number. To prevent cross-contamination, every cell subset was processed on its own, while patient and healthy donor samples were processed together. The immunoSEQ multiplex PCR was used to amplify TCRB sequences from cDNA, generating 87-bp fragments that spanned the CDR3 region. The amplicons were sequenced using the Illumina HiSeq platform. Turning to the authors' computational methods: Synthetic template baselines were used to correct PCR bias computationally, reads within Hamming distance 2 were collapsed together, and singletons that could not be merged were discarded. Reads were aligned against IMGT to assign V, D and J genes, CDR3 length and insertions or deletions at six rearrangement sites. Within each subset, clonotype counts were normalized to sorted cell number, and only after that were true diversity and Gini coefficients computed with the tcR R package. Repertoire sharing was quantified using the overlap coefficient calculated on TCRB nucleotide sequences. In TCRdb, the immuneACCESS table is reduced to in-frame sequences with V and J assigned. These tables do not hold every clone; where another copy was compared, an unresolved V gene accounts for under half, and the others remain unexplained. D and trimming were read from the DNA, whereas the V and J calls and clone size are those reported in that table. The sample table holds about 240,000 clones, of which 25% to 35% were seen once. The ten top clones hold roughly 4% of the sample.

From each donor, a single peripheral blood sample of about 120 mL on average was drawn into heparinised tubes. Using a panel that included CD45RO, CCR7, CD25, CD127, CD95 and CD27, naive, central memory, regulatory and stem cell-like memory CD4+ T cells were sorted on a BD FACSAria II. Purity was above 98% for every sorted population. PBMCs were isolated right away by Lymphoprep density gradient centrifugation and were stained directly, without culture. So that batch effects would be minimized, each experiment stained and sorted samples in pairs, pairing one healthy donor with one patient. Here the chain combines TRBV28 and TRBJ2-1; TRBD1 matches 9 bases in the middle. Sequencing was carried out using central memory CD4+ T cells from blood. This TCR was sampled from a man aged 25-45 years in good health. CDR3 loop: CASREQGASYNEQFF. The sequence in DNA is TGTGCCAGCAGGGAACAGGGGGCGTCCTACAATGAGCAGTTCTTC.